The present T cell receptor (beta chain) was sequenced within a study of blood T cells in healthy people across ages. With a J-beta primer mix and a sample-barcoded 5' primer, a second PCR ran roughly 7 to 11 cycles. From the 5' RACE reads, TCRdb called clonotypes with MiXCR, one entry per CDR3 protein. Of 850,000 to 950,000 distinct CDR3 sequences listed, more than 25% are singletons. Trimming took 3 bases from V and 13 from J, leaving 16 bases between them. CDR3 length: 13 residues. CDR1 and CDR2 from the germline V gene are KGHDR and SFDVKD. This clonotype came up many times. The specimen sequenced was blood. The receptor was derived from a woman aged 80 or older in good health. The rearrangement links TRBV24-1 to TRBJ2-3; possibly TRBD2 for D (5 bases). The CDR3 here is CATSDHNSGLKYF. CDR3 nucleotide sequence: TGTGCCACCAGTGATCATAACAGCGGCCTAAAGTATTTT.